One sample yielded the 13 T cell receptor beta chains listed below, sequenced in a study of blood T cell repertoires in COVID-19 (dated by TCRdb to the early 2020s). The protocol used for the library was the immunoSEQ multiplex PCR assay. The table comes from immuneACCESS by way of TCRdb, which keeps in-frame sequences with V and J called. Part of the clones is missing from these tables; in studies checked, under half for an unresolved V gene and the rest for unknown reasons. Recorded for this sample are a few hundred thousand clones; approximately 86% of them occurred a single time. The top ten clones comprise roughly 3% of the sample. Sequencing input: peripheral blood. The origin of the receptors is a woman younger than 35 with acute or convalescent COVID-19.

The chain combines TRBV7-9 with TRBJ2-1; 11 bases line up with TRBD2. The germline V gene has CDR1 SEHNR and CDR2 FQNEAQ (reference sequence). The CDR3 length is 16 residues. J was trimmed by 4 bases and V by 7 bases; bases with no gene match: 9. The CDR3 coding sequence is TGTGCCAGCACCAAGGGGGGGACTAGCGGATACAATGAGCAGTTCTTC. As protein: CASTKGGTSGYNEQFF.

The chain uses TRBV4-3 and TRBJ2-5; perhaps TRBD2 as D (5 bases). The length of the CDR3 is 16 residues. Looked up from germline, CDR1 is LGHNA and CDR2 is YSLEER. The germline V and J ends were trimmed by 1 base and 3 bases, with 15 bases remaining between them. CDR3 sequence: CASSQAIGLVEETQYF. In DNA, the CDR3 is TGCGCCAGCAGCCAAGCTATAGGACTTGTCGAAGAGACCCAGTACTTC.

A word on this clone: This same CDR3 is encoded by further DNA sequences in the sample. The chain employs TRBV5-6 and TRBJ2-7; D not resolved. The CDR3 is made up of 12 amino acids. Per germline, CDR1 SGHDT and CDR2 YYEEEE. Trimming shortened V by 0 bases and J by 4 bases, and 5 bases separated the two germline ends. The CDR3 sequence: CASSLGGYEQYF. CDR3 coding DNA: TGTGCCAGCAGCTTGGGAGGTTACGAGCAGTACTTC.

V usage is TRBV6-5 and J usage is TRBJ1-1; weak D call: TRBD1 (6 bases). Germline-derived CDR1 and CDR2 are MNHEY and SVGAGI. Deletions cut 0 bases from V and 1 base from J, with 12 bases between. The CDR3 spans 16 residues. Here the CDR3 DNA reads TGTGCCAGCAGTTACTCCCGGACAGAAAAGAACACTGAAGCTTTCTTT. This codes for CASSYSRTEKNTEAFF.

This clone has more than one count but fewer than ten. The CDR3 DNA reads TGTGCCAGCAGTGAAGTCCGGACAGTTCGTGCTGAAGCTTTCTTT. Translated, it gives CASSEVRTVRAEAFF. The chain couples TRBV6-1 to TRBJ1-1; D is possibly TRBD1 (6 bases). V was pared by 1 base and J by 6 bases, with 15 bases between. Germline CDR1 and CDR2: MNHNS and SASEGT. There are 15 residues in the CDR3.

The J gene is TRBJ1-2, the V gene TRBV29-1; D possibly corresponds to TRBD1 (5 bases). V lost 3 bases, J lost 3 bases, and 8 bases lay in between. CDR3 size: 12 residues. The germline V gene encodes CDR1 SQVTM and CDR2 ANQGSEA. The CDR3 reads CSVDAGDYGYTF. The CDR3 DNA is TGCAGCGTTGATGCGGGGGACTATGGCTACACCTTC.

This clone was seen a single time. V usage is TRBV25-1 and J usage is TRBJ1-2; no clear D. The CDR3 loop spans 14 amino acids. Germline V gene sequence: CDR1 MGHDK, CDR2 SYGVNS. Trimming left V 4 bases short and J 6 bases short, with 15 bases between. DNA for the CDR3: TGTGCCAGCAGTGTCCTCCGGGAGCCGCATGGCTACACCTTC. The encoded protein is CASSVLREPHGYTF.

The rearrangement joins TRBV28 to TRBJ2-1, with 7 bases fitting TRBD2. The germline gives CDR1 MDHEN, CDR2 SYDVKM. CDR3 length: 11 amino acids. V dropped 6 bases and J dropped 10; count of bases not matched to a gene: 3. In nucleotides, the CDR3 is TGTGCCAGCAGCGTGGGGGGGGAGCAGTTCTTC. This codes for CASSVGGEQFF.

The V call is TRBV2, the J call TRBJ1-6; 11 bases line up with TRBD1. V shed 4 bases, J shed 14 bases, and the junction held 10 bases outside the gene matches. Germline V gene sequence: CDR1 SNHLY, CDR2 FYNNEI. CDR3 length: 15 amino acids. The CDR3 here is CASSAAGTGGFTLHF. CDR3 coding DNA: TGTGCCAGCAGTGCCGCCGGGACAGGGGGATTTACCCTCCACTTT.

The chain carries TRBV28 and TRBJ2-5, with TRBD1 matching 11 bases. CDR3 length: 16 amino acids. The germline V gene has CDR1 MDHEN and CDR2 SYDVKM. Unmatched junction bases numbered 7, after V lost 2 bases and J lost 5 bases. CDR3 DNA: TGTGCCAGCAGTTTACACCGGGACAGGGGGAGGGAGACCCAGTACTTC. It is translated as CASSLHRDRGRETQYF.

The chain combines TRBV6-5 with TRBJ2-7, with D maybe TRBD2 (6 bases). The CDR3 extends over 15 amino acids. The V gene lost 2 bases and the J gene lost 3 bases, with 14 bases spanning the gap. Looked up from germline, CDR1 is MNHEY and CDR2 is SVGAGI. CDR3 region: CASSYEAGRYYEQYF. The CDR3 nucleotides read TGTGCCAGCAGTTACGAGGCGGGAAGATACTACGAGCAGTACTTC.

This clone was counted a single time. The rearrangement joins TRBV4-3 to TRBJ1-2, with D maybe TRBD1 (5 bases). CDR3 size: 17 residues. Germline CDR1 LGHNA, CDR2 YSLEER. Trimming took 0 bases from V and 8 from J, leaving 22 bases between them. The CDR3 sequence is CASSQDVGAGRAMGYTF. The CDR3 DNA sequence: TGCGCCAGCAGCCAAGATGTAGGGGCGGGACGGGCGATGGGCTACACCTTC.

CDR3 nucleotides: TGTGCCAGCACGACAGCGGGACGTTCCTACGAGCAGTACTTC. Translation: CASTTAGRSYEQYF. The rearrangement joins TRBV11-2 to TRBJ2-7, with 7 bases lining up with TRBD2. The CDR3 is made up of 14 amino acids. Germline CDR1 SGHAT, CDR2 FQNNGV. J lost 1 base, V lost 7 bases, and 7 bases had no gene match.